This T cell receptor beta chain derives from a study of CD8+ T cells in alopecia areata (dated by TCRdb to between 2017 and 2018). Regarding the research as a whole: Treated patients were enrolled in an open-label pilot trial of oral tofacitinib, 5 to 10 mg twice daily, for moderate-to-severe alopecia areata. RNA came from the PAXgene miRNA kit for fixed scalp, the miRNeasy kit for PBMCs, and the RNeasy kit for mouse skin. Clonality in the scalp was compared among normal scalp (n=4), patchy alopecia areata scalp (n=8), and alopecia totalis/universalis scalp (n=8). TCRbeta CDR3 regions were amplified by immunoSEQ multiplex PCR with 35 Vbeta forward and 13 Jbeta reverse primers. Tofacitinib was given for 6 to 18 months, followed by 6 months of follow-up off drug to assess delayed response and recurrence. Patients on tofacitinib were biopsied at baseline and after 4 and 24 weeks of treatment, and several of the patients also had a later scalp biopsy. In both human patients and the C3H/HeJ mouse model, the study applied high-throughput TCRbeta sequencing to look at T cell clonal expansion in alopecia areata. In humans, TCRbeta sequencing was performed on scalp tissue and on sorted CD4+ and CD8+ peripheral blood T cells from healthy controls and from patients with patchy or totalis/universalis alopecia areata. Broad study findings and their caveats: TCR sequences shared between patients were less clear than in mice, possibly partly because of HLA diversity in the patient population. Unlike mouse skin, which is dominated by gammadelta T cells, normal human skin has resident alphabeta T cells that are also sequenced, and this complicates analysis of the scalp TCR repertoire. Compared with normal scalp, lesional scalp had higher clonality and more expanded CD8+ clones, particularly in alopecia totalis/universalis, a pattern that suggests antigenic drive.

Library method: the immunoSEQ multiplex PCR assay. RNA was extracted from all samples and reverse transcribed into cDNA, which served as template for TCR sequencing. First-strand cDNA was synthesized with SuperScript III using a 2:1 mix of oligo-dT and random hexamers. A synthetic immune receptor repertoire was used to gauge amplification bias, and whatever bias remained was removed computationally. The published analysis was carried out like this. Raw reads were preprocessed for error removal, and CDR3 was defined according to IMGT conventions as running from the conserved cysteine to phenylalanine. To get clonality, Shannon entropy was normalized by log2 of the number of productive unique TCRs and the result was subtracted from 1. Scalp TCRbeta sequences were cross-referenced with sorted blood CD4 and CD8 repertoires so that the CD4 or CD8 identity of scalp clones could be inferred. The clones in this table, taken by TCRdb from immuneACCESS, are in-frame only. Not every clone is retained; where verified, under half of the shortfall comes from an unresolved V gene, and the cause of the rest is unknown. That table is the source of V, J and clone size, and D and trimming were worked out from the DNA. Here the sample has about 150,000 clones; about 87% occur a single time. The top ten clones comprise roughly 15% of the sample.

In this sample, this clone turned up a few times. This receptor's antigen is unknown. No base quality values were provided; no much bigger clone lies one nucleotide off. The intended sense of this specimen's time point label: baseline before oral tofacitinib. Lesional scalp punch biopsies and peripheral blood were obtained from alopecia areata patients. PBMCs were isolated by density centrifugation and stained for CD3, CD4 and CD8, and CD4+ and CD8+ T cells were sorted on a FACSAria. Sequencing used CD8+ T cells sorted from blood, obtained at week 0. This TCR derives from a human donor with alopecia areata.

The DNA is TGCGCCAGCAGCTTGGCCGGGATCGAGCAGTTCTTC. This sequence encodes CASSLAGIEQFF. The rearranged chain carries TRBV5-1 and TRBJ2-1; tentative D gene TRBD2, with 5 bases matching. Between the V and J ends, shortened by 0 bases and 10 bases respectively, the junction contains 8 bases. CDR1 and CDR2, looked up from the germline V gene, are SGHRS and YFSETQ. The CDR3 spans 12 residues, from the cysteine through the phenylalanine. Only CDR3 DNA remains: 36 bases, in frame from the first base.